Each of the 20 T cell receptor beta chains below was sequenced from the same sample in a study of T-cell reconstitution after alpha-beta-depleted transplantation in children. Preparation of the TCRbeta library used unique molecular identifiers. TCRdb called the PCR reads again in MiXCR, with one record for every CDR3 protein. The sample includes some 200,000 distinct CDR3 sequences, 7% to 9% of them seen just once. The material sequenced was PBMCs, mostly from graft donor cells, taken 360 days after TCRalphabeta/CD19-depleted stem cell transplant. The receptor set was obtained from a male patient between 2 and 15 years old who had a stem cell transplant for acute myeloid leukemia, so the T cells may come from the graft donor.

The table lists this clonotype with many counts. This chain connects TRBV12-3 or TRBV12-4 to TRBJ2-6; 7 nucleotides agree with TRBD1. CDR3 size: 15 residues. V shed 5 bases and J 3 bases; nucleotides not matched to a gene: 4. CDR3 loop: CASSITGVGANVLTF. The CDR3 coding sequence is TGTGCCAGCAGTATTACAGGGGTTGGGGCCAACGTCCTGACTTTC.

The chain is built from TRBV7-8 and TRBJ2-5, with TRBD2 matching over 10 bases. CDR1 is SGHVS, CDR2 FQNEAQ, per germline. Trimming cost V 1 base and J 5 bases; bases outside gene matches: 10. The CDR3 loop spans 17 amino acids. The CDR3 DNA follows: TGTGCCAGCAGCTTAGTCCCTAGCGGGAGAAATTTGGAGACCCAGTACTTC. This translates into CASSLVPSGRNLETQYF.

In its sample, this clonotype was seen many times. This chain joins TRBV12-3 or TRBV12-4 and TRBJ2-2, with 8 bases aligning to TRBD2. The CDR3 runs to 16 residues. The V gene end was trimmed by 6 bases and the J gene end by 0 bases; junction bases not matched to a gene: 6. CDR3 DNA: TGTGCCAGCAGCCTTAGCGGGGTCGCGAACACCGGGGAGCTGTTTTTT. This encodes CASSLSGVANTGELFF.

This clonotype was recorded a few times. The chain links TRBV7-2 to TRBJ2-4, with no clear D. This CDR3 region has 14 residues. From germline, CDR1 is SGHTA and CDR2 FQGNSA. V was cut by 2 bases and J by 0 bases, with 5 bases left in between. CDR3 sequence: CASSLQRAKNIQYF. In nucleotides, the CDR3 is TGTGCCAGCAGCTTACAGAGAGCCAAAAACATTCAGTACTTC.

This clonotype was seen only a few times. The chain carries TRBV12-3 or TRBV12-4 and TRBJ1-5; possible D gene TRBD1, 6 bases. The CDR3 runs to 15 residues. The germline V and J ends were trimmed by 3 bases and 6 bases, with 15 bases remaining between them. The CDR3 sequence: CASSFGRGPPQPQHF. The CDR3 bases are TGTGCCAGCAGTTTCGGCAGGGGTCCCCCTCAGCCCCAGCATTTT.

This chain joins TRBV20-1 and TRBJ1-1, with D possibly TRBD1 on 5 matching bases. The V gene lost 6 bases and the J gene lost 4 bases, with 18 bases spanning the gap. The CDR3 consists of 14 residues. From germline, CDR1 is DFQATT and CDR2 SNEGSKA (reference sequence). The CDR3 protein is CSATQTALSTEAFF. The DNA of the CDR3 is TGCAGTGCGACCCAGACAGCCCTCTCCACTGAAGCTTTCTTT.

This clonotype was seen once. This chain joins TRBV6-5 and TRBJ2-5; D might be TRBD2 (6 bases). The V gene lost 0 bases and the J gene lost 4 bases, with 9 bases spanning the gap. This CDR3 region has 14 residues. The germline CDR1 and CDR2 sequences are MNHEY and SVGAGI. The DNA of the CDR3 is TGTGCCAGCAGTTACTCCGTCGGGGGAGAGACCCAGTACTTC. The encoded protein is CASSYSVGGETQYF.

Written as DNA, the CDR3 is TGCGCCAGCAGCCAATACAGCGGAAGGGGTGATACGCAGTATTTT. Protein sequence: CASSQYSGRGDTQYF. The genes are TRBV4-1 and TRBJ2-3; D could derive from TRBD1 or TRBD2 (5 bases each). CDR1 is MGHRA, CDR2 YSYEKL, per germline. The length of the CDR3 is 15 residues. Trimming removed 2 bases at V and 6 bases at J, with 15 bases between.

This clonotype was found many times. CDR3 residues: CASSPTYGEGTDTQYF. CDR3 nucleotide sequence: TGTGCCAGCAGCCCTACCTACGGGGAGGGCACAGATACGCAGTATTTT. This rearrangement joins TRBV9 to TRBJ2-3, with TRBD2 as a possible D gene (6 bases). This CDR3 region has 16 residues. Germline assignment: CDR1 SGDLS and CDR2 YYNGEE. V was shortened by 4 bases and J by 1 base, with 16 bases between the two germline ends. The variable domain in full, completed from reference TRBV9 and TRBJ2-3, reads DSGVTQTPKHLITATGQRVTLRCSPRSGDLSVYWYQQSLDQGLQFLIQYYNGEERAKGNILERFSAQQFPDLHSELNLSSLELGDSALYFCASSPTYGEGTDTQYFGPGTRLTVL.

The gene calls are TRBV19 and TRBJ1-2; D uncertain. Germline CDR1 and CDR2: LNHDA and SQIVND (reference sequence). The CDR3 covers 14 residues. Between the trimmed V and J ends, which lost 5 bases and 8 bases, there was a span of 18 bases. The CDR3 protein is CASSPWFSTGGYTF. CDR3 coding DNA: TGTGCCAGTAGTCCATGGTTCTCGACGGGAGGCTACACCTTC.

This chain uses TRBV20-1 with TRBJ2-2; TRBD1 is a possible D gene (6 bases). V lost 1 base and J lost 5, with 17 bases in between. Germline CDR1 is DFQATT and CDR2 is SNEGSKA (reference sequence). The CDR3 covers 16 residues. The CDR3 nucleotides read TGCAGTGCTAGAGGGAGAGGACAGCAGGGTACCGGGGAGCTGTTTTTT. Its translation: CSARGRGQQGTGELFF.

The J gene is TRBJ1-3, the V gene TRBV20-1; D is unclear. The CDR3 consists of 15 residues. Germline V gene data show CDR1 as DFQATT and CDR2 as SNEGSKA (reference sequence). The V gene lost 6 bases and the J gene lost 0 bases, with 15 bases spanning the gap. The DNA of the CDR3 is TGCAGTGCGCCAGGCGGCAGAAGCTCTGGAAACACCATATATTTT. Translation: CSAPGGRSSGNTIYF.

This clonotype occurred many times. The rearrangement joins TRBV4-2 to TRBJ1-1, with a possible D match to TRBD1 (6 bases). Germline V gene lookup returns CDR1 LGHNA and CDR2 YNFKEQ. V lost 2 bases and J lost 6, with 13 bases in between. The CDR3 spans 14 residues. The CDR3 nucleotides read TGTGCCAGCAGCCAAAGCGATAGGGGGGCTGAAGCTTTCTTT. It codes for CASSQSDRGAEAFF.

This sequence joins TRBV7-9 and TRBJ2-7, with D possibly TRBD1 on 6 matching bases. CDR1 and CDR2 (germline): SEHNR, FQNEAQ (reference sequence). The CDR3 length is 13 residues. V was shortened by 5 bases and J by 3 bases, with 11 bases between the two germline ends. The CDR3, as DNA: TGTGCCAGCAGCCACCGGGACAACTACGAGCAGTACGTC. It encodes CASSHRDNYEQYV.

This chain uses TRBV7-2 with TRBJ2-5, with 9 bases matching TRBD2. CDR1 and CDR2 from the germline V gene are SGHTA and FQGNSA. There are 15 residues in the CDR3. J lost 3 bases, V lost 1 base, and 3 bases had no gene match. CDR3: CASSLGAGGEETQYF. The CDR3 DNA reads TGTGCCAGCAGCTTAGGGGCGGGAGGGGAAGAGACCCAGTACTTC.

The chain's CDR3 is CASSTAGAEWRHTQYF. For the CDR3, the DNA is TGTGCCAGCAGTACAGCGGGGGCCGAATGGAGACATACCCAGTACTTC. This chain links TRBV27 with TRBJ2-5; 8 nucleotides match TRBD2. With V trimmed by 5 bases and J by 8 bases, 16 bases remained unmatched. The germline V gene has CDR1 MNHEY and CDR2 SMNVEV (reference sequence). This CDR3 has 16 residues.

This clonotype was seen a few times. CDR3 in DNA: TGTGCCAGCAGCTTAGGAGGCGGGGGGGTCTACAATGAGCAGTTCTTC. Translated: CASSLGGGGVYNEQFF. The chain combines TRBV7-2 with TRBJ2-1, with TRBD2 matching 9 bases. Per the germline V gene, CDR1 is SGHTA and CDR2 is FQGNSA. The CDR3 length is 16 residues. V was pared by 1 base and J by 3 bases, with 4 bases of the junction left unmatched.

The gene calls are TRBV20-1 and TRBJ2-5; 8 positions match TRBD2. Germline assignment: CDR1 DFQATT and CDR2 SNEGSKA (reference sequence). This CDR3 comprises 15 residues. With V trimmed by 1 base and J by 4 bases, 8 bases remained unmatched. CDR3 protein: CSARGSSGSRETQYF. CDR3 DNA: TGCAGTGCTAGAGGATCCAGCGGGAGTAGAGAGACCCAGTACTTC.

The chain uses TRBV4-3 and TRBJ2-7, with 8 bases fitting TRBD1. Germline loops: CDR1 LGHNA, CDR2 YSLEER. The CDR3 spans 15 residues. With 1 base clipped from V and 3 bases from J, the junction kept 5 bases outside the gene matches. The CDR3 region has the DNA TGCGCCAGCAGCCAAGGGGACAGGCTTTACTACGAGCAGTACTTC. Translating it yields CASSQGDRLYYEQYF.

In this sample, this clonotype turned up many times. The V call is TRBV28, the J call TRBJ2-2; 10 bases line up with TRBD1. Germline V gene data show CDR1 as MDHEN and CDR2 as SYDVKM. CDR3 length: 15 amino acids. After removal of 2 bases from V and 6 bases from J, the junction contained 3 bases not matched to a gene. The CDR3 sequence: CASSLTTGGPGELFF. Here the CDR3 DNA reads TGTGCCAGCAGTTTAACGACAGGGGGCCCCGGGGAGCTGTTTTTT.